Presented here are 10 T cell receptor beta chains from one specimen sequenced in a study of T cells after yellow fever vaccination. TCRdb used MiXCR to reprocess the 5' RACE reads, holding one entry per CDR3 protein. The sample consists of fewer than 150,000 distinct CDR3 sequences, about 7.7% of them appearing once. This material consisted of CD4+ T cells sorted from PBMCs, taken 5 days after the yellow fever booster vaccination. These receptors all stem from a man aged 25 to 40 who received the YFV17D yellow fever vaccine.

Many counts were recorded for this clonotype. The J gene is TRBJ2-3, the V gene TRBV7-2, with TRBD2 matching over 8 bases. V was pared by 6 bases and J by 6 bases, with 8 bases of the junction left unmatched. The CDR3 totals 14 residues. Germline-derived CDR1 and CDR2 are SGHTA and FQGNSA. CDR3 in amino acids: CASRPARLADTQYF. The DNA for the CDR3 is TGTGCCAGCAGACCCGCCAGACTAGCGGATACGCAGTATTTT.

This clonotype was counted many times. This sequence joins TRBV11-2 and TRBJ2-4; D possibly corresponds to TRBD1 (5 bases). The CDR3 covers 16 residues. The V end lost 1 base, the J end lost 0 bases, and 10 bases lay between the germline ends. The V gene's germline CDR1 is SGHAT and CDR2 FQNNGV. CDR3 sequence reads: CASSLGQSLAKNIQYF. The CDR3 bases are TGTGCCAGCAGCTTAGGACAGTCACTAGCCAAAAACATTCAGTACTTC. Supplemented by reference TRBV11-2 and TRBJ2-4, the full variable domain reads EAGVAQSPRYKIIEKRQSVAFWCNPISGHATLYWYQQILGQGPKLLIQFQNNGVVDDSQLPKDRFSAERLKGVDSTLKIQPAKLEDSAVYLCASSLGQSLAKNIQYFGAGTRLSVL.

This clonotype was detected ten times or more. The V call is TRBV5-1, the J call TRBJ2-1; D call uncertain. The CDR3 sequence is 13 residues long. With 1 base removed from V and 5 bases from J, the gap between germline ends came to 7 bases. Germline V lookup: CDR1 SGHRS, CDR2 YFSETQ. CDR3 sequence: CASSLTPDNEQFF. The CDR3 DNA follows: TGCGCCAGCAGCTTGACCCCAGACAATGAGCAGTTCTTC.

There are many counts of this clonotype. The V and J genes are TRBV4-2 and TRBJ1-1, with TRBD1 as a possible D gene (6 bases). Trimming took 1 base from V and 3 from J, leaving 12 bases between them. Germline V gene lookup returns CDR1 LGHNA and CDR2 YNFKEQ. The CDR3 length is 15 residues. DNA of the CDR3: TGTGCCAGCAGCCAAGTCTGGGACACGGACACTGAAGCTTTCTTT. Its protein product is CASSQVWDTDTEAFF.

This clonotype was recorded at least ten times. The chain links TRBV20-1 to TRBJ2-7, with TRBD2 matching 16 bases. This CDR3 contains 17 residues. Per the germline V gene, CDR1 is DFQATT and CDR2 is SNEGSKA (reference sequence). Trimming cost V 6 bases and J 2 bases; bases outside gene matches: 10. CDR3 nucleotides: TGCAGTGCCCCGGGACTAGCGGGAGGGCTCCCTACCTACGAGCAGTACTTC. It yields the protein CSAPGLAGGLPTYEQYF.

The chain couples TRBV20-1 to TRBJ2-1, with no clear D. Germline values: CDR1 DFQATT, CDR2 SNEGSKA (reference sequence). This CDR3 spans 12 amino acids. Between the trimmed V and J ends, which lost 1 base and 4 bases, there was a span of 5 bases. CDR3 region: CSARAQYNEQFF. The DNA for the CDR3 is TGCAGTGCTAGAGCCCAATACAATGAGCAGTTCTTC.

This chain connects TRBV7-2 to TRBJ2-5; D unresolved. V lost 1 base, J lost 4 bases, and 13 bases lay in between. Germline loops: CDR1 SGHTA, CDR2 FQGNSA. This CDR3 spans 15 amino acids. CDR3: CASSLVSSSVETQYF. The CDR3 DNA follows: TGTGCCAGCAGCTTAGTATCCAGTTCGGTAGAGACCCAGTACTTC.

The J gene is TRBJ2-1, the V gene TRBV12-3 or TRBV12-4; tentatively, D is TRBD1 or TRBD2 (5 bases each). Trimming took off 5 bases at V and 10 bases at J, with 21 bases between the two ends. CDR3 size: 15 residues. CDR3: CASSTNRDPAREQFF. CDR3 coding DNA: TGTGCCAGCAGTACCAACCGGGACCCAGCCAGAGAGCAGTTCTTC.

Ten or more counts support this clonotype. This chain joins TRBV29-1 and TRBJ2-1; 9 bases agree with TRBD2. The CDR3 covers 13 residues. The germline gives CDR1 SQVTM, CDR2 ANQGSEA. V lost 3 bases and J lost 10; bases outside the gene matches: 7. This CDR3 is CSVDRAGGDEQFF. CDR3 sequence (DNA): TGCAGCGTTGATAGAGCGGGAGGTGACGAGCAGTTCTTC.

This clonotype has more than one count but fewer than ten. The chain employs TRBV5-1 and TRBJ2-1; perhaps TRBD1 as D (6 bases). The germline gives CDR1 SGHRS, CDR2 YFSETQ. V was clipped by 6 bases and J by 6 bases, with 19 bases between them. The CDR3 has 15 amino acids. The CDR3 reads CASTQAGTLGNEQFF. CDR3 nucleotide sequence: TGCGCCAGCACCCAAGCCGGGACACTAGGCAATGAGCAGTTCTTC.